This TCR beta chain stems from a study of shared clonotypes between healthy human individuals. The method was immunoSEQ multiplex PCR; TCRdb's version includes in-frame clones alone and lacks a portion of them. The sample has under 1,100,000 clones; approximately 70% are singletons. The V and J ends lost 3 bases and 3 bases respectively, with 22 bases between them. Germline CDR1 and CDR2: KGHSH and LQKENI. The CDR3 consists of 18 residues. This clone was counted ten times or more. The chain is built from TRBV18 and TRBJ2-3, with D perhaps TRBD1 or TRBD2 (7 bases each). The receptor was derived from a man between 18 and 29 years old in good health. Input material: memory CD4+ T cells sorted from blood. Subset noted: CD45RA-negative fraction. The CDR3 nucleotides are TGTGCCAGCTCACCGGGGCTGGGGGGGACAGCACAGACAGATACGCAGTATTTT. It is translated as CASSPGLGGTAQTDTQYF.